This T cell receptor beta chain was profiled in a study of shared clonotypes between healthy human individuals. Broader study findings: Non-shared clonotypes displayed generation probabilities falling below those of clonotypes present in all four donors. As a rule, naive subsets had a larger estimated richness than memory subsets.

About this clone itself: The antigen is unknown.

Recent acute infections and vaccinations were absent in the healthy HIV-negative adult donors. This CDR3 is 16 amino acids long. V lost 5 bases and J 0 bases, leaving 11 bases between the germline ends. Germline CDR1 is SEHNR and CDR2 is FQNEAQ (reference sequence). In the sorted-subset replicate PCRs, 150 to 250 ng DNA, 29,000 or so T cell genomes, was used. TCRdb keeps only in-frame clones here, not all; method: immunoSEQ multiplex PCR. The sample includes roughly 2.5 million clones, roughly nine tenths of them seen just once. The clonotype comes from a man aged 18 to 29 in good health. The gene calls are TRBV7-9 and TRBJ2-6; no definite D call. Input material: naive CD4+ T cells sorted from blood. Regarding subset: CD45RA+ positively selected. The CDR3 nucleotides are TGTGCCAGCAGCCCAAGAACAGTCTCTGGGGCCAACGTCCTGACTTTC. This translates into CASSPRTVSGANVLTF.